What follows are 2 T cell receptor beta chains derived from one specimen sequenced in a study of blood T cell repertoires in COVID-19. Libraries were prepared by immunoSEQ multiplex PCR; TCRdb keeps only in-frame clonotypes and omits some of them. The sample records about 210,000 clones, around nine tenths being singletons. Specimen: PBMCs or T cells enriched from blood (not recorded which). The source is a woman between 25 and 40 years old who had been exposed to COVID-19.

This clone was picked up a small number of times. J is TRBJ1-1 and V is TRBV19, with a weak D call TRBD1 (5 bases). V gave up 4 bases and J gave up 0 bases, with 6 bases separating them. This CDR3 has 13 amino acids. Germline V CDR1 and CDR2: LNHDA, SQIVND (reference sequence). CDR3 nucleotide sequence: TGTGCCAGTAGTACGACAGTGAACACTGAAGCTTTCTTT. Translation gives CASSTTVNTEAFF.

The chain uses TRBV27 and TRBJ2-4; D ambiguous. The germline CDR1 and CDR2 sequences are MNHEY and SMNVEV (reference sequence). Deletions cut 3 bases from V and 7 bases from J, with 13 bases between. The CDR3 contains 14 residues. The CDR3 sequence is CASSFSGLSNIQYF. In DNA, the CDR3 is TGTGCCAGCAGTTTCTCCGGGTTAAGCAACATTCAGTACTTC.